This entry concerns a single TCR beta chain. Antigen unknown. This entry comes from a study of CXCR3-negative and CXCR3-positive naive CD8 T cells. General study points: The study found more hydrophobic TRB CDR3s in CXCR3-positive naive cells than in CXCR3-negative naive cells.

Germline assignment: CDR1 DFQATT and CDR2 SNEGSKA (reference sequence). The CDR3 loop spans 14 amino acids. In preparing the TRB cDNA libraries, 5' RACE with UMI labels was used. TCRdb reprocessed the 5' RACE reads and reports one entry per CDR3 protein, with no DNA. This listing includes some 47,000 distinct CDR3 sequences. The sample comprised naive CXCR3+ CD8+ T cells from blood. As for subset: CD45RO-CCR7+CD27+CD95- naive CD8+ T cells expressing CXCR3 (TNR3+). The sequence came from a human donor in good health. Some clones in this sample may be carry-over from other donors' samples. J is TRBJ1-1 and V is TRBV20-1; absent DNA, TCRdb's TRBD1 call cannot be checked. The CDR3 sequence: CSAAPTGENTEAFF.